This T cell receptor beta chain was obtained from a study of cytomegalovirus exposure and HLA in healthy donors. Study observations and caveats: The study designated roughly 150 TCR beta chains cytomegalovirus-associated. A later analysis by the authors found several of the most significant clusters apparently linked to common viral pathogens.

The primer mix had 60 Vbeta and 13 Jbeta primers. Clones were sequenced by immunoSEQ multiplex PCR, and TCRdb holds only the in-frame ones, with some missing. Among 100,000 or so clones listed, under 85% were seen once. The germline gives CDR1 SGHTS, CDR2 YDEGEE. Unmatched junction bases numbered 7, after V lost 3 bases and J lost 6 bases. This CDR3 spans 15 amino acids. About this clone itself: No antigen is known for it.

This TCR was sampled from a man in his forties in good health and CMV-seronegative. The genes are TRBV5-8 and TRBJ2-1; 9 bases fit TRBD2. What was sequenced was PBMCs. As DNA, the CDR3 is TGTGCCAGCAGCTGGGTGGTAGCGGGAGTCAATGAGCAGTTCTTC. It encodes CASSWVVAGVNEQFF.